These T cell receptor beta chains were read from a single sample in a study of T cell responses to AZD1222 COVID-19 vaccine. Sequencing was performed with immunoSEQ multiplex PCR; in TCRdb, only in-frame clones are kept and a portion is missing. The sample has about 130,000 clones, over 80% seen once. Here the sequenced sample was peripheral blood, taken 28 days after the second AZD1222 dose. Every receptor here comes from an adult who received the AZD1222 COVID-19 vaccine. CDR3s include the opening cysteine and the closing phenylalanine or tryptophan. The D gene is left open where the match is weak. A row's size may be missing; if present it is once, few, many or a size class.

V gene	clone size	J gene	D gene	CDR3 protein	CDR3 DNA
TRBV7-9	.	TRBJ2-3	.	CASSLVRGDTDTQYF	TGTGCCAGCAGCTTAGTACGGGGAGACACAGATACGCAGTATTTT
TRBV2	.	TRBJ1-5	.	CASSLALPNQPQHF	TGTGCCAGCAGCCTGGCACTGCCTAATCAGCCCCAGCATTTT
TRBV5-1	once	TRBJ2-2	.	CASRLPGHPNTGELFF	TGCGCCAGCAGACTCCCGGGACATCCGAACACCGGGGAGCTGTTTTTT
TRBV6-5	.	TRBJ1-4	.	CASSYGGLDEKLFF	TGTGCCAGCAGTTACGGGGGGCTGGACGAAAAACTGTTTTTT
TRBV5-4	.	TRBJ1-2	TRBD1	CASSLWDRVKGYGYTF	TGTGCCAGCAGCTTGTGGGACAGGGTGAAAGGCTATGGCTACACCTTC
TRBV5-1	.	TRBJ1-2	TRBD1	CASSGGQGSGGYTF	TGCGCCAGCAGCGGGGGACAGGGAAGTGGAGGCTACACCTTC
TRBV7-9	.	TRBJ1-3	.	CASSSQTGTVAGNTIYF	TGTGCCAGCAGCTCTCAGACCGGGACGGTGGCTGGAAACACCATATATTTT
TRBV28	.	TRBJ1-5	.	CASSLFEDSNQPQHF	TGTGCCAGCAGTTTGTTTGAGGATAGCAATCAGCCCCAGCATTTT
TRBV28	.	TRBJ2-7	.	CASSFFYEQYF	TGTGCCAGCAGTTTTTTCTACGAGCAGTACTTC
TRBV5-1	.	TRBJ2-5	.	CASSIRGGAETQYF	TGCGCCAGCAGCATCAGAGGGGGGGCAGAGACCCAGTACTTC
TRBV30	.	TRBJ1-1	TRBD1	CAWSRGQGHTEAFF	TGTGCCTGGAGTAGAGGACAGGGTCACACTGAAGCTTTCTTT
TRBV19	.	TRBJ2-1	.	CASSIWKSSYNEQFF	TGTGCCAGTAGTATTTGGAAAAGCTCCTACAATGAGCAGTTCTTC
TRBV15	once	TRBJ1-2	.	CATSRVQTVPYYGYTF	TGTGCCACCAGCAGAGTTCAAACAGTTCCGTACTATGGCTACACCTTC
TRBV28	once	TRBJ1-2	.	CASSSGPQNLNGYTF	TGTGCCAGCAGCTCCGGGCCCCAAAATTTAAATGGCTACACCTTC
TRBV5-6	.	TRBJ2-5	.	CASSFSGETQYF	TGTGCCAGCAGCTTTTCAGGGGAGACCCAGTACTTC
TRBV3-1/TRBV3-2	.	TRBJ1-3	.	CASSQETGPGNTIYF	TGTGCCAGCAGCCAAGAAACGGGTCCTGGAAACACCATATATTTT
TRBV30	.	TRBJ1-4	.	CAWRPGGTTNEKLFF	TGTGCCTGGAGACCCGGAGGGACAACTAATGAAAAACTGTTTTTT
TRBV6-1	.	TRBJ2-2	.	CASSIRFRRTGELFF	TGTGCCAGCAGCATCCGTTTTAGGAGGACCGGGGAGCTGTTTTTT
TRBV18	.	TRBJ1-4	.	CASSPSDEKLFF	TGTGCCAGCTCACCGTCGGATGAAAAACTGTTTTTT
TRBV11-2	.	TRBJ2-5	TRBD2	CASSRPGGKGETQYF	TGTGCCAGCAGCCGCCCGGGGGGGAAAGGAGAGACCCAGTACTTC
TRBV19	.	TRBJ1-1	.	CASSMSWNTEAFF	TGTGCCAGTAGTATGTCTTGGAACACTGAAGCTTTCTTT
TRBV7-3	few	TRBJ2-3	.	CASSGGFTDTQYF	TGTGCCAGCAGCGGGGGTTTCACAGATACGCAGTATTTT